The 25 T cell receptor beta chains given below trace back to one sample, sequenced in a study of pediatric ulcerative colitis. Clones were sequenced by immunoSEQ multiplex PCR, and TCRdb holds only the in-frame ones, with some missing. The table records about 64,000 clones, less than 90% of them present only once. The sequenced sample was blood. The origin of the receptors is a boy between 10 and 17 years old with severe ulcerative colitis.

This chain joins TRBV10-1 and TRBJ2-3, with 12 bases matching TRBD2. CDR1 and CDR2 (germline): WNHNN, SYGVQD (reference sequence). The CDR3 runs 16 residues. V shed 6 bases and J 4 bases; nucleotides not matched to a gene: 8. CDR3 loop: CASRALLAGGSDTQYF. CDR3 DNA sequence: TGCGCCAGCAGGGCCCTCCTAGCGGGAGGGTCAGATACGCAGTATTTT.

The V gene is TRBV19, the J gene TRBJ1-1; no reliable D call. The germline CDR1 and CDR2 sequences are LNHDA and SQIVND (reference sequence). CDR3 length: 11 residues. Trimming removed 6 bases from V and 5 bases from J, with 7 bases in between. CDR3 in DNA: TGTGCCAGTAGCACGAGGACTGAAGCTTTCTTT. Translation gives CASSTRTEAFF.

The rearrangement joins TRBV27 to TRBJ2-1; D not resolved. The V and J ends lost 3 bases and 4 bases respectively, with 10 bases between them. This CDR3 comprises 14 residues. Germline V gene sequence: CDR1 MNHEY, CDR2 SMNVEV (reference sequence). DNA of the CDR3: TGTGCCAGCAGTTTCTACGACTCGTACAATGAGCAGTTCTTC. Amino acids: CASSFYDSYNEQFF.

In this sample, this clone turned up once. The chain links TRBV7-9 to TRBJ2-6; possible D gene TRBD1, 5 bases. Germline lookup yields CDR1 SEHNR and CDR2 FQNEAQ (reference sequence). Trimming took off 7 bases at V and 0 bases at J, with 13 bases between the two ends. The CDR3 loop spans 16 amino acids. The CDR3 coding sequence is TGTGCCAGCACCATAGACAGACCCTCTGGGGCCAACGTCCTGACTTTC. This encodes CASTIDRPSGANVLTF.

The chain joins TRBV21-1 to TRBJ2-5; TRBD2 is the table's D call, not checked against the DNA. TRBV21-1 is termed a pseudogene. The CDR3 loop spans 16 amino acids. CDR3 sequence (DNA): TGTGCCAGCAGCAACCCCGAGGGGGGGTCCCAAGAGACCCAGTACTTC. Translation gives CASSNPEGGSQETQYF.

The chain is built from TRBV18 and TRBJ2-5, with a possible D match to TRBD1 (5 bases). The germline V gene encodes CDR1 KGHSH and CDR2 LQKENI. This CDR3 is 14 amino acids long. V was cut by 4 bases and J by 5 bases, with 14 bases left in between. The CDR3 region is CASSLQVFEETQYF. The CDR3 DNA sequence: TGTGCCAGCTCACTACAGGTATTTGAGGAGACCCAGTACTTC.

This chain links TRBV4-1 with TRBJ1-4; D is unresolved. Trimming removed 4 bases from V and 2 bases from J, with 8 bases in between. The length of the CDR3 is 14 residues. Per the germline V gene, CDR1 is MGHRA and CDR2 is YSYEKL. Written as DNA, the CDR3 is TGCGCCAGCAGCCCTTTAGGCACTAATGAAAAACTGTTTTTT. Encoded protein: CASSPLGTNEKLFF.

The chain employs TRBV30 and TRBJ2-1, with D perhaps assigned TRBD1 or TRBD2 (5 bases each). With 1 base removed from V and 0 bases from J, the gap between germline ends came to 13 bases. From germline, CDR1 is GTSNPN and CDR2 SVGIG (reference sequence). The CDR3 consists of 16 residues. Here the CDR3 DNA reads TGTGCCTGGAGTGCGGGGCCAGAGAGCTCCTACAATGAGCAGTTCTTC. It yields the protein CAWSAGPESSYNEQFF.

This clone was recorded only once. The chain uses TRBV9 and TRBJ1-3; 7 bases map to TRBD1. Trimming took 3 bases from V and 4 from J; bases not matched to a gene: 13. CDR3 length: 17 amino acids. The germline V gene has CDR1 SGDLS and CDR2 YYNGEE. CDR3 in DNA: TGTGCCAGCAGCGGAAGTTGGAACAGGGGTTCGGGAAACACCATATATTTT. Its protein product is CASSGSWNRGSGNTIYF. Full variable domain (remainder filled in from reference TRBV9 and TRBJ1-3): DSGVTQTPKHLITATGQRVTLRCSPRSGDLSVYWYQQSLDQGLQFLIQYYNGEERAKGNILERFSAQQFPDLHSELNLSSLELGDSALYFCASSGSWNRGSGNTIYFGEGSWLTVV.

The genes are TRBV5-1 and TRBJ2-7, with TRBD2 identical over 11 bases. After removal of 0 bases from V and 0 bases from J, the junction contained 5 bases not matched to a gene. The CDR3 has 17 residues. Per germline, CDR1 SGHRS and CDR2 YFSETQ. Here the CDR3 reads CASSLVPSGGSSYEQYF. The CDR3 nucleotides are TGCGCCAGCAGCTTGGTCCCTAGCGGGGGGAGCTCCTACGAGCAGTACTTC.

V usage is TRBV5-1 and J usage is TRBJ2-3; 7 positions match TRBD2. The CDR3 consists of 16 residues. Germline V gives CDR1 SGHRS, CDR2 YFSETQ. Germline trimming cut 0 bases from V and 0 bases from J; bases unmatched to any gene: 4. The CDR3 DNA is TGCGCCAGCAGCTTGGTGGGTAGCGGGAGCACAGATACGCAGTATTTT. Protein: CASSLVGSGSTDTQYF.

V and J are TRBV29-1 and TRBJ2-1; 7 nucleotides match TRBD2. Germline CDR1 SQVTM, CDR2 ANQGSEA. This CDR3 has 11 amino acids. The junction had 6 bases not matched to a gene; V was cut back by 3 bases and J by 13 bases. The CDR3 DNA sequence: TGCAGCGTTGAGTGGACTAGTGAACAGTTCTTC. Translating it yields CSVEWTSEQFF.

V and J are TRBV7-2 and TRBJ2-7; D may correspond to TRBD1 or TRBD2 (6 bases each). Trimming stripped 1 base from V and 4 bases from J, with 17 bases between. Looked up from germline, CDR1 is SGHTA and CDR2 is FQGNSA. CDR3 length: 16 amino acids. Here the CDR3 DNA reads TGTGCCAGCAGCTTAGGGGCCGGGGGCGGATTTTACGAGCAGTACTTC. Amino acid sequence: CASSLGAGGGFYEQYF. The full variable domain, completed using reference TRBV7-2 and TRBJ2-7, is GAGVSQSPSNKVTEKGKDVELRCDPISGHTALYWYRQSLGQGLEFLIYFQGNSAPDKSGLPSDRFSAERTGGSVSTLTIQRTQQEDSAVYLCASSLGAGGGFYEQYFGPGTRLTVT.

This chain connects TRBV5-1 to TRBJ2-1, with 7 bases fitting TRBD2. Trimming removed 1 base from V and 10 bases from J; junction bases left unmatched: 11. The CDR3 has 15 residues. The germline V gene has CDR1 SGHRS and CDR2 YFSETQ. CDR3 DNA: TGCGCCAGCAGCTTGTCTGCTAGCGGTCTGGAGGAGCAGTTCTTC. Its protein product is CASSLSASGLEEQFF.

This clone was picked up a small number of times. The chain is built from TRBV5-6 and TRBJ2-7; TRBD2 aligns across 7 bases. CDR1 SGHDT and CDR2 YYEEEE come from the germline V gene. CDR3 size: 14 residues. J lost 3 bases, V lost 0 bases, and 3 bases had no gene match. CDR3 DNA sequence: TGTGCCAGCAGCTTGGCCAGCGGGGACTACGAGCAGTACTTC. Protein sequence: CASSLASGDYEQYF.

This clone turned up a few times. V is TRBV10-1 and J is TRBJ2-2; D uncertain. The CDR3 is made up of 12 amino acids. Germline CDR1 is WNHNN and CDR2 is SYGVQD (reference sequence). The V end lost 0 bases, the J end lost 5 bases, and 1 base lay between the germline ends. CDR3 in amino acids: CASSESTGELFF. CDR3 sequence (DNA): TGCGCCAGCAGTGAGTCGACCGGGGAGCTGTTTTTT.

The chain has TRBV5-8 and TRBJ2-7, with TRBD1 matching over 7 bases. V trimming: 4 bases; J trimming: 1 base; junction bases outside the gene matches: 2. From germline, CDR1 is SGHTS and CDR2 YDEGEE. CDR3 length: 13 amino acids. In nucleotides, the CDR3 is TGTGCCAGCAGCCTGACAGGGTCCTACGAGCAGTACTTC. Amino acid sequence: CASSLTGSYEQYF.

The rearrangement uses TRBV7-6 and TRBJ2-7; 8 bases map to TRBD2. CDR1 is SGHVS, CDR2 FNYEAQ, per germline. J lost 3 bases, V lost 1 base, and 5 bases had no gene match. This CDR3 spans 15 amino acids. The CDR3 loop reads CASSLGSAGVYEQYF. The CDR3 nucleotides read TGTGCCAGCAGCTTAGGTTCAGCGGGAGTCTACGAGCAGTACTTC.

The chain combines TRBV7-2 with TRBJ1-1; maybe TRBD1 (5 bases). V was clipped by 2 bases and J by 4 bases, with 11 bases between them. Germline V gene sequence: CDR1 SGHTA, CDR2 FQGNSA. This CDR3 has 14 amino acids. CDR3 sequence: CASSLLGASTEAFF. The CDR3 DNA reads as TGTGCCAGCAGCTTATTAGGGGCGAGCACTGAAGCTTTCTTT. Variable domain in full (rest from reference TRBV7-2 and TRBJ1-1): GAGVSQSPSNKVTEKGKDVELRCDPISGHTALYWYRQSLGQGLEFLIYFQGNSAPDKSGLPSDRFSAERTGGSVSTLTIQRTQQEDSAVYLCASSLLGASTEAFFGQGTRLTVV.

About this clone itself: At one of its ends the junction is not consistent with the germline gene, which may arise from a read error. The chain is built from TRBV5-6 and TRBJ2-7, with TRBD1 matching 9 bases. Per germline, CDR1 SGHDT and CDR2 YYEEEE. CDR3 length equals 12 residues. The CDR3 sequence: CASSWDREEQHF. CDR3 coding DNA: TGTGCCAGCAGCTGGGACAGGGAAGAGCAGCACTTC.

This chain connects TRBV5-1 to TRBJ1-1; D is possibly TRBD1 (5 bases). V was trimmed by 4 bases and J by 8 bases, leaving 12 bases between them. Germline V gene lookup returns CDR1 SGHRS and CDR2 YFSETQ. There are 12 residues in the CDR3. CDR3 nucleotide sequence: TGCGCCAGCAGCCCGACAGCGGGGGAAGCTTTCTTT. It is translated as CASSPTAGEAFF.

This clone was seen a few times. This chain links TRBV28 with TRBJ1-5; no definite D call. Per the germline V gene, CDR1 is MDHEN and CDR2 is SYDVKM. The V end was cut by 3 bases, the J end by 9 bases, with 9 bases between. This CDR3 is built from 12 residues. CDR3 sequence (DNA): TGTGCCAGCAGTTTGAGAATTGGGCCCCAGCATTTT. Encoded protein: CASSLRIGPQHF.

There are a few counts of this clone. The chain links TRBV19 to TRBJ1-1, with D unclear. This CDR3 contains 13 residues. Trimming cost V 3 bases and J 1 base, with 6 bases left between them. Germline values: CDR1 LNHDA, CDR2 SQIVND (reference sequence). In DNA form, the CDR3 reads TGTGCCAGTAGTATCAAGGGGAACACTGAAGCTTTCTTT. This translates into CASSIKGNTEAFF.

This clone was counted between two and nine times. This rearrangement joins TRBV5-4 to TRBJ1-2, with TRBD1 as a possible D gene (6 bases). CDR1 and CDR2 from the germline V gene are SGHNT and YYREEE (reference sequence). Trimming stripped 4 bases from V and 2 bases from J, with 15 bases between. There are 15 residues in the CDR3. CDR3 sequence reads: CASSPPGQSNYGYTF. DNA of the CDR3: TGTGCCAGCAGCCCGCCTGGACAGTCCAACTATGGCTACACCTTC.

The rearrangement links TRBV19 to TRBJ2-7; TRBD1 matches at 7 bases. Trimming cost V 5 bases and J 3 bases; bases outside gene matches: 7. Per germline, CDR1 LNHDA and CDR2 SQIVND (reference sequence). CDR3 length: 14 residues. The CDR3 region has the DNA TGTGCCAGTAGTGTCGCCGGGACAGACTACGAGCAGTACTTC. This codes for CASSVAGTDYEQYF. The complete variable domain, with remaining parts taken from reference TRBV19 and TRBJ2-7, reads DGGITQSPKYLFRKEGQNVTLSCEQNLNHDAMYWYRQDPGQGLRLIYYSQIVNDFQKGDIAEGYSVSREKKESFPLTVTSAQKNPTAFYLCASSVAGTDYEQYFGPGTRLTVT.